Listed below are T cell receptor beta chains from one sample, sequenced in a study of blood T cell repertoires in COVID-19. TCRdb keeps only in-frame clones here, not all; method: immunoSEQ multiplex PCR. The sample has a few hundred thousand clones, 80% to 90% seen once. Sequencing was done on a sample of PBMCs or T cells enriched from blood (not recorded which). The receptors come from a man between 18 and 35 years old who had recovered from COVID-19. The CDR3 runs from the conserved cysteine through the conserved F or W. The D gene is left open where the match is weak. Some rows have no size entry. The others give once, few or many, or a class for an expanded clone.

J	D	size	V	CDR3	DNA
TRBJ2-7	-	-	TRBV27	CASSFDRMVYEQYF	TGTGCCAGCAGTTTCGACAGGATGGTCTACGAGCAGTACTTC
TRBJ1-2	TRBD1	-	TRBV5-1	CASSSGQGDYGYTF	TGCGCCAGCAGCTCTGGACAGGGAGACTATGGCTACACCTTC
TRBJ1-1	-	-	TRBV30	CAWSVRGFSEAFF	TGTGCCTGGAGTGTACGTGGTTTTAGTGAAGCTTTCTTT
TRBJ2-7	-	-	TRBV28	CASRDPGAYEQYF	TGTGCCAGCAGGGACCCGGGGGCCTACGAGCAGTACTTC
TRBJ2-4	TRBD1	-	TRBV3-1/TRBV3-2	CASSQGTGIVGLQYF	TGTGCCAGCAGCCAAGGGACAGGTATCGTCGGGCTTCAGTACTTC
TRBJ1-3	-	-	TRBV28	CASWGEYSGNTIYF	TGTGCCAGTTGGGGGGAATACTCTGGAAACACCATATATTTT
TRBJ2-2	TRBD1	-	TRBV18	CASSPADRGLDTGELFF	TGTGCCAGCTCACCAGCGGACAGGGGGCTTGACACCGGGGAGCTGTTTTTT
TRBJ1-4	-	-	TRBV7-3	CASSAGDSSNEKLFF	TGTGCCAGCAGCGCCGGCGACAGCTCTAATGAAAAACTGTTTTTT
TRBJ1-2	TRBD1	once	TRBV29-1	CSVEDPGTGPSGYTF	TGCAGCGTTGAAGATCCGGGGACAGGGCCCTCCGGCTACACCTTC
TRBJ1-6	-	-	TRBV6-5	CASSYRTANSPLHF	TGTGCCAGCAGTTATAGGACAGCGAATTCACCCCTCCACTTT
TRBJ2-7	TRBD2	-	TRBV25-1	CASSHSGRAHEQYF	TGTGCCAGCAGCCATAGCGGGAGGGCCCACGAGCAGTACTTC
TRBJ2-4	TRBD1	-	TRBV6-5	CASSSGQGIQNIQYF	TGTGCCAGCAGTTCGGGACAGGGGATCCAAAACATTCAGTACTTC
TRBJ1-1	-	-	TRBV6-5	CASSYAGYTEAFF	TGTGCCAGCAGTTACGCCGGGTATACTGAAGCTTTCTTT
TRBJ2-7	-	-	TRBV6-5	CASIPAPGFYEQYF	TGTGCCAGCATCCCCGCACCAGGGTTCTACGAGCAGTACTTC
TRBJ1-5	TRBD1	-	TRBV10-3	CAISTGQGARNQPQHF	TGTGCCATCAGCACTGGACAGGGGGCGCGCAATCAGCCCCAGCATTTT